These 26 T cell receptor beta chains came from one sample sequenced in a study of blood T cell repertoires in COVID-19. This table comes from immunoSEQ multiplex PCR, and its TCRdb copy is limited to in-frame clones, with some not included. The sample lists under 200,000 clones, approximately 85% occurring once. The specimen was peripheral blood. The receptors here all came from a man aged 40-49 years who had recovered from COVID-19.

The CDR3 DNA is TGTGCCAGCAGCTTAGATCCGGGACAGCTAAACATTCAGTACTTC. This encodes CASSLDPGQLNIQYF. The V gene is TRBV11-2, the J gene TRBJ2-4, with 7 bases aligning to TRBD1. The trim removed 0 bases at V and 6 bases at J, leaving 5 bases unmatched. Looked up from germline, CDR1 is SGHAT and CDR2 is FQNNGV. The CDR3 consists of 15 residues.

This clone showed up just once. The gene calls are TRBV3-1 (or the pseudogene TRBV3-2) and TRBJ2-7; D remains unclear. The CDR3 runs 15 residues. Trimming stripped 6 bases from V and 2 bases from J, with 17 bases between. Germline V gives CDR1 LGHDT, CDR2 YNNKEL (reference sequence). CDR3 sequence (DNA): TGTGCCAGCAGTCCAATTGTCGGGTCCGCCTACGAGCAGTACTTC. This codes for CASSPIVGSAYEQYF.

The V and J genes are TRBV4-1 and TRBJ2-7, with a tentative D call TRBD1 (5 bases). The CDR3 extends over 15 amino acids. V lost 0 bases and J lost 2, with 11 bases in between. The germline gives CDR1 MGHRA, CDR2 YSYEKL. The CDR3 reads CASSQDKGRTYEQYF. DNA of the CDR3: TGCGCCAGCAGCCAAGATAAGGGGCGGACCTACGAGCAGTACTTC.

The chain couples TRBV20-1 to TRBJ2-3; D is undetermined. The CDR3 consists of 11 residues. The V end lost 5 bases, the J end lost 6 bases, and 9 bases lay between the germline ends. Germline loops: CDR1 DFQATT, CDR2 SNEGSKA (reference sequence). CDR3 sequence reads: CSAHGGDTQYF. CDR3 in DNA: TGCAGTGCTCACGGTGGTGATACGCAGTATTTT.

This chain uses TRBV10-2 with TRBJ2-7, with no clear D. V lost 5 bases and J 3 bases, leaving 8 bases between the germline ends. The germline gives CDR1 WSHSY, CDR2 SAAADI. CDR3 length: 12 residues. The CDR3 reads CASSQVGYEQYF. CDR3 DNA sequence: TGCGCCAGCAGTCAGGTGGGCTACGAGCAGTACTTC.

The chain has TRBV7-2 and TRBJ2-7; TRBD1 is a possible D gene (5 bases). Per germline, CDR1 SGHTA and CDR2 FQGNSA. This CDR3 region has 18 residues. V lost 2 bases and J 7 bases, leaving 27 bases between the germline ends. DNA of the CDR3: TGTGCCAGCAGCTTATGGGCCCATGGGCAGGCCAGGACAATAGAGCAGTACTTC. Translation: CASSLWAHGQARTIEQYF.

V is TRBV3-1 (or the pseudogene TRBV3-2) and J is TRBJ2-5; 8 bases line up with TRBD1. Trimming removed 7 bases from V and 3 bases from J; junction bases left unmatched: 1. This CDR3 comprises 12 residues. In germline, CDR1 is LGHDT, CDR2 YNNKEL (reference sequence). CDR3 residues: CASMDREETQYF. In nucleotides, the CDR3 is TGTGCCAGCATGGACAGGGAAGAGACCCAGTACTTC.

The chain uses TRBV5-4 and TRBJ1-1; D is uncertain. Deletions cut 2 bases from V and 5 bases from J, with 16 bases between. The CDR3 is 15 residues long. CDR1 SGHNT and CDR2 YYREEE come from the germline V gene (reference sequence). The DNA for the CDR3 is TGTGCCAGCAGCTTTGAAGAGATGCTAACGACTGAAGCTTTCTTT. It is translated as CASSFEEMLTTEAFF.

This clone is a singleton in its sample. The rearrangement links TRBV5-4 to TRBJ2-7, with D possibly matching TRBD2 (6 bases). Per germline, CDR1 SGHNT and CDR2 YYREEE (reference sequence). This CDR3 spans 14 amino acids. V was cut by 4 bases and J by 0 bases, with 11 bases left in between. Here the CDR3 DNA reads TGTGCCAGCAGCCCCGGACTAACCTCCTACGAGCAGTACTTC. It translates to CASSPGLTSYEQYF.

This clone has just one count. The chain recombines TRBV5-4 with TRBJ1-4, with D unresolved. V lost 0 bases and J lost 4, with 4 bases in between. Germline-derived CDR1 and CDR2 are SGHNT and YYREEE (reference sequence). This CDR3 has 13 residues. The CDR3 DNA sequence: TGTGCCAGCAGCTTGGCGGGTAATGAAAAACTGTTTTTT. Protein sequence: CASSLAGNEKLFF.

The rearrangement links TRBV4-1 to TRBJ2-1, with a weak D call TRBD2 (6 bases). Germline-derived CDR1 and CDR2 are MGHRA and YSYEKL. This CDR3 spans 16 amino acids. The V end was cut by 3 bases, the J end by 7 bases, with 19 bases between. CDR3 amino acids: CASSHGGVWGPNEQFF. The DNA for the CDR3 is TGCGCCAGCAGCCACGGGGGAGTATGGGGCCCAAATGAGCAGTTCTTC.

This clone turned up a few times. The CDR3 reads CASSLQGSGWETQYF. CDR3 sequence (DNA): TGCGCCAGCAGCCTACAGGGATCGGGCTGGGAGACCCAGTACTTC. The chain couples TRBV4-1 to TRBJ2-5; D is perhaps TRBD1 (6 bases). Per germline, CDR1 MGHRA and CDR2 YSYEKL. The V and J ends lost 4 bases and 5 bases respectively, with 17 bases between them. The CDR3 has 15 residues.

This chain links TRBV2 with TRBJ2-1; 10 bases are shared with TRBD2. This CDR3 is built from 14 residues. Germline V gene sequence: CDR1 SNHLY, CDR2 FYNNEI. V dropped 8 bases and J dropped 0; count of bases not matched to a gene: 1. This CDR3 reads CASGLAVSYNEQFF. The CDR3 bases are TGTGCCAGCGGACTAGCGGTCTCCTACAATGAGCAGTTCTTC.

The chain uses TRBV18 and TRBJ2-5; no reliable D call. Trimming cost V 5 bases and J 2 bases, with 18 bases left between them. Germline V gene data show CDR1 as KGHSH and CDR2 as LQKENI. The CDR3 is 16 residues long. The DNA of the CDR3 is TGTGCCAGCTCAAAGGAAGACCCAGGCCTTCAAGAGACCCAGTACTTC. It specifies CASSKEDPGLQETQYF.

The V call is TRBV29-1, the J call TRBJ2-2; 8 bases fit TRBD2. The CDR3 totals 18 residues. Germline CDR1 is SQVTM and CDR2 is ANQGSEA. After removal of 0 bases from V and 4 bases from J, the junction contained 13 bases not matched to a gene. CDR3 coding DNA: TGCAGCGTTGAAGACACCGTCAGGGGACTAGGGGCCACCGGGGAGCTGTTTTTT. Encoded protein: CSVEDTVRGLGATGELFF.

The V and J genes are TRBV10-3 and TRBJ2-7, with TRBD2 matching over 8 bases. The CDR3 has 15 residues. The junction had 2 bases not matched to a gene; V was cut back by 0 bases and J by 1 base. Germline V gene data show CDR1 as ENHRY and CDR2 as SYGVKD. CDR3 coding DNA: TGTGCCATCAGTGAGTCGGTAGCGGGATCCTACGAGCAGTACTTC. This translates into CAISESVAGSYEQYF.

The J gene is TRBJ2-7, the V gene TRBV7-2; 7 bases fit TRBD2. V lost 5 bases, J lost 2 bases, and 15 bases stayed unmatched. The CDR3 extends over 17 amino acids. In germline, CDR1 is SGHTA, CDR2 FQGNSA. The CDR3 reads CASSPSAFASGTYEQYF. The DNA for the CDR3 is TGTGCCAGCAGCCCCTCCGCTTTTGCTAGCGGAACCTACGAGCAGTACTTC. The whole variable domain, filled in from reference TRBV7-2 and TRBJ2-7, reads GAGVSQSPSNKVTEKGKDVELRCDPISGHTALYWYRQSLGQGLEFLIYFQGNSAPDKSGLPSDRFSAERTGGSVSTLTIQRTQQEDSAVYLCASSPSAFASGTYEQYFGPGTRLTVT.

This sequence joins TRBV6-2 or TRBV6-3 and TRBJ1-1, with D unresolved. The length of the CDR3 is 12 residues. Between the trimmed V and J ends, which lost 3 bases and 6 bases, there was a span of 8 bases. Germline V gene sequence: CDR1 MNHEY, CDR2 SVGEGT. CDR3 region: CASSYVGAEAFF. CDR3 in DNA: TGTGCCAGCAGTTATGTCGGGGCTGAAGCTTTCTTT.

The sample holds one count of this clone. J is TRBJ2-1 and V is TRBV7-9, with 8 bases aligning to TRBD2. V trimming: 3 bases; J trimming: 8 bases; junction bases outside the gene matches: 9. The germline V gene has CDR1 SEHNR and CDR2 FQNEAQ (reference sequence). The CDR3 loop spans 15 amino acids. For the CDR3, the DNA is TGTGCCAGCAGCTTCAGCGGGAGTAATGGAGATGAGCAGTTCTTC. Amino acid sequence: CASSFSGSNGDEQFF.

V and J are TRBV6-6 and TRBJ2-7; D is unresolved. The CDR3 is 14 residues long. The V gene lost 6 bases and the J gene lost 0 bases, with 12 bases spanning the gap. Germline CDR1 is MNHNY and CDR2 is SVGAGI (reference sequence). The CDR3 is CASRQTSSSYEQYF. In nucleotides, the CDR3 is TGTGCCAGCAGACAGACCAGTTCCTCCTACGAGCAGTACTTC.

In its sample, this clone was seen many times. V and J are TRBV7-2 and TRBJ2-1; a possible D gene is TRBD2 (5 bases). The CDR3 is 16 residues long. The V gene lost 1 base and the J gene lost 6 bases, with 16 bases spanning the gap. Germline values: CDR1 SGHTA, CDR2 FQGNSA. This CDR3 reads CASSLEGLRYGNEQFF. CDR3 DNA: TGTGCCAGCAGCTTAGAAGGACTCCGTTACGGCAATGAGCAGTTCTTC.

The rearrangement uses TRBV6-2 or TRBV6-3 and TRBJ2-5; a weak D match, TRBD1 (5 bases). Per the germline V gene, CDR1 is MNHEY and CDR2 is SVGEGT. V lost 4 bases, J lost 5 bases, and 14 bases lay in between. The CDR3 length is 14 residues. Here the CDR3 reads CASSSGSEWETQYF. In DNA form, the CDR3 reads TGTGCCAGCAGTTCAGGGTCGGAATGGGAGACCCAGTACTTC.

The chain carries TRBV6-5 and TRBJ2-5; the match to TRBD2 covers 10 bases. CDR3 length: 15 amino acids. Looked up from germline, CDR1 is MNHEY and CDR2 is SVGAGI. J gave up 4 bases and V 4 bases, and 6 bases lay outside the gene matches. CDR3 bases: TGTGCCAGCAGTTGGTGGACTAGCGGAGGAGAGACCCAGTACTTC. Its translation is CASSWWTSGGETQYF.

This rearrangement joins TRBV7-9 to TRBJ1-2; D not certain. The V and J ends lost 4 bases and 0 bases respectively, with 6 bases between them. The CDR3 contains 13 residues. The V gene's germline CDR1 is SEHNR and CDR2 FQNEAQ (reference sequence). The CDR3 loop is CASSSGTNYGYTF. In DNA form, the CDR3 reads TGTGCCAGCAGCTCCGGGACTAACTATGGCTACACCTTC. The entire variable domain, with the rest obtained from reference TRBV7-9 and TRBJ1-2, is as follows: DTGVSQNPRHKITKRGQNVTFRCDPISEHNRLYWYRQTLGQGPEFLTYFQNEAQLEKSRLLSDRFSAERPKGSFSTLEIQRTEQGDSAMYLCASSSGTNYGYTFGSGTRLTVV.

This clone was counted once. This sequence joins TRBV24-1 and TRBJ2-3, with D perhaps TRBD2 (7 bases). V was cut by 7 bases and J by 4 bases, with 14 bases left in between. The CDR3 consists of 14 residues. CDR1 is KGHDR and CDR2 is SFDVKD in the germline V gene. CDR3 nucleotides: TGTGCCACCAGGAAAGGGGGGGCGTCAGATACGCAGTATTTT. This codes for CATRKGGASDTQYF.

This chain joins TRBV11-2 and TRBJ2-7; a possible D gene is TRBD1 (6 bases). CDR1 and CDR2 (germline): SGHAT, FQNNGV. The CDR3 spans 16 residues. V lost 6 bases, J lost 2 bases, and 20 bases lay in between. CDR3 in DNA: TGTGCCAGCAGTCCGTATGTGGGGGCCTTCGCCTACGAGCAGTACTTC. It is translated as CASSPYVGAFAYEQYF. The complete variable domain, with remaining parts taken from reference TRBV11-2 and TRBJ2-7, reads EAGVAQSPRYKIIEKRQSVAFWCNPISGHATLYWYQQILGQGPKLLIQFQNNGVVDDSQLPKDRFSAERLKGVDSTLKIQPAKLEDSAVYLCASSPYVGAFAYEQYFGPGTRLTVT.